The subject of this entry is one T cell receptor beta chain. What it binds is not known. Trimming took 1 base from V and 2 from J, leaving 19 bases between them. Germline lookup yields CDR1 SGHTA and CDR2 FQGTGA. This CDR3 contains 18 residues. The sample belongs to a study of cytomegalovirus exposure and HLA in healthy donors. Broader study findings: For most TCR beta V segments, an earlier analysis put the productive rate at about 90% or about 30% of the time.

The PCR made use of 60 Vbeta and 13 Jbeta primers. TCRdb keeps only in-frame clones here, not all; method: immunoSEQ multiplex PCR. The table lists about 130,000 clones, over 65% of them singletons, with approximately 3.8% in the top ten. The V gene is TRBV7-3, the J gene TRBJ2-3, with D possibly being TRBD2 (6 bases). Material for sequencing was PBMCs. The source is a man in his forties in good health and CMV-seropositive. The CDR3 here is CASSLSPVGGGNTDTQYF. The CDR3 DNA reads as TGTGCCAGCAGCTTAAGTCCCGTCGGAGGCGGGAACACAGATACGCAGTATTTT. The full variable domain, its missing parts supplied by reference TRBV7-3 and TRBJ2-3, is GAGVSQTPSNKVTEKGKYVELRCDPISGHTALYWYRQSLGQGPEFLIYFQGTGAADDSGLPNDRFFAVRPEGSVSTLKIQRTERGDSAVYLCASSLSPVGGGNTDTQYFGPGTRLTVL.